A selection of T cell receptor beta chains follows, all from one sample in a study of regulatory T cells in long-lasting Graves disease. TCRdb called the multiplex PCR reads again in MiXCR, with one record for every CDR3 protein. The repertoire holds some 250,000 distinct CDR3 sequences, around 17% seen once, with approximately 24% in the top ten. The sample here was peripheral blood mononuclear cells (PBMCs), taken at new diagnosis, from a patient treated with antithyroid drugs. These receptors all come from a female donor with Graves disease. Each CDR3 is given with its conserved first and last residue. A D gene is named only where the DNA matches it firmly. The size of a clone is reported for some rows only, either as once, few or many, or as a class for expanded clones.

size | J | V | D | CDR3 | DNA
many | TRBJ2-5 | TRBV7-2 | TRBD1 | CASSRHSPDRETQYF | TGTGCCAGCAGCCGACACTCTCCGGACAGGGAGACCCAGTACTTC
many | TRBJ2-1 | TRBV2 | TRBD1 | CASSEGQGQAWEQFF | TGTGCCAGCAGTGAAGGCCAGGGACAGGCGTGGGAGCAGTTCTTC
many | TRBJ1-1 | TRBV6-2/TRBV6-3 | TRBD1 | CASRGQGFEAFF | TGTGCCAGCAGGGGACAGGGGTTTGAAGCTTTCTTT
many | TRBJ2-3 | TRBV19 | TRBD1 | CASSPGQGTDTQYF | TGTGCCAGCAGCCCGGGACAGGGGACGGATACGCAGTATTTT
- | TRBJ2-1 | TRBV7-3 | TRBD2 | CASSFLLAGTSEQFF | TGTGCCAGCAGCTTCTTACTAGCGGGTACCAGTGAGCAGTTCTTC
few | TRBJ2-7 | TRBV7-8 | - | CASRDPGGAGEQYF | TGTGCCAGCAGGGACCCCGGCGGGGCGGGCGAGCAGTACTTC
- | TRBJ2-1 | TRBV30 | - | CARSQGVGRLSDQFF | TGTGCCCGGAGTCAGGGTGTGGGCCGCCTCTCTGATCAGTTCTTC
many | TRBJ2-2 | TRBV6-5 | - | CASSYGNMVTGELFF | TGTGCCAGCAGTTACGGGAACATGGTCACCGGGGAGCTGTTTTTT
- | TRBJ2-3 | TRBV24-1 | TRBD2 | CATRQGGDTDTQYF | TGTGCCACCAGGCAGGGAGGGGACACAGATACGCAGTATTTT
many | TRBJ1-1 | TRBV10-3 | - | CAISLGDSVNTEAFF | TGTGCCATCAGCTTAGGGGATTCGGTGAACACTGAAGCTTTCTTT
- | TRBJ2-5 | TRBV18 | TRBD1 | CASRDRGRSSETQYF | TGTGCCAGCCGAGACAGGGGGCGAAGTTCAGAGACCCAGTACTTC
few | TRBJ2-5 | TRBV7-2 | - | CASSHPAGRETQYF | TGTGCCAGCAGCCACCCCGCGGGACGAGAGACCCAGTACTTC
- | TRBJ2-2 | TRBV11-3 | - | CASSFSTGTKDTGELFF | TGTGCCAGCAGCTTTAGTACAGGGACGAAGGACACCGGGGAGCTGTTTTTT
many | TRBJ2-1 | TRBV11-1 | - | CASSLDAVSEKFF | TGTGCCAGCAGCTTAGATGCGGTTTCGGAAAAGTTCTTC
many | TRBJ1-1 | TRBV10-2 | TRBD1 | CASSDPQGRNTEAFF | TGCGCCAGCAGTGACCCACAGGGGAGGAATACTGAAGCTTTCTTT
many | TRBJ1-4 | TRBV30 | - | CAWSDRRLNEKLFF | TGTGCCTGGAGTGATCGTAGATTAAATGAAAAACTGTTTTTT
many | TRBJ2-7 | TRBV6-1 | - | CASRGGGAEQYF | TGTGCCAGCAGGGGTGGCGGGGCCGAGCAGTACTTC
many | TRBJ2-3 | TRBV6-5 | - | CASSYSAVDTQYF | TGTGCCAGCAGTTACTCAGCGGTGGATACGCAGTATTTT
many | TRBJ1-5 | TRBV7-9 | - | CASSRGDNQPQHF | TGTGCCAGCAGCCGTGGAGACAATCAGCCCCAGCATTTT
few | TRBJ2-7 | TRBV13 | - | CASSLGGGQLPYEQYF | TGTGCCAGCAGCTTAGGAGGCGGACAGTTACCCTACGAGCAGTACTTC
- | TRBJ2-2 | TRBV20-1 | TRBD2 | CSVASGDNTGELFF | TGCAGCGTAGCTAGCGGGGATAACACCGGGGAGCTGTTTTTT
many | TRBJ1-1 | TRBV29-1 | - | CSVTTGGSEAFF | TGCAGCGTCACGACGGGGGGATCTGAAGCTTTCTTT
many | TRBJ2-5 | TRBV20-1 | - | CSARGDSGQETQYF | TGCAGTGCTAGAGGGGATAGCGGCCAAGAGACCCAGTACTTC
many | TRBJ1-5 | TRBV6-2/TRBV6-3 | TRBD1 | CASSGTGENQPQHF | TGTGCCAGCAGTGGGACAGGGGAGAATCAGCCCCAGCATTTT
- | TRBJ2-2 | TRBV7-8 | - | CASSPREATGELFF | TGTGCCAGCAGCCCTAGGGAGGCCACCGGGGAGCTGTTTTTT
- | TRBJ2-5 | TRBV2 | TRBD1 | CASSEWQGAGETQYF | TGTGCCAGCAGTGAATGGCAGGGGGCAGGGGAGACCCAGTACTTC
many | TRBJ2-3 | TRBV28 | TRBD2 | CASSTERDPTTDTQYF | TGTGCCAGCAGTACCGAGCGGGACCCTACGACAGATACGCAGTATTTT
many | TRBJ2-1 | TRBV12-5 | TRBD2 | CASGGLAGFNDEQFF | TGTGCTAGTGGTGGACTAGCGGGATTTAACGATGAGCAGTTCTTC
once | TRBJ2-1 | TRBV12-3/TRBV12-4 | TRBD2 | CASSRVSGSNEQFF | TGTGCCAGCAGTAGGGTTAGCGGGAGCAATGAGCAGTTCTTC
few | TRBJ1-5 | TRBV19 | TRBD1 | CASSSRDSDLVAQHF | TGTGCCAGTAGCAGCCGGGACAGCGACCTTGTGGCCCAGCATTTT
- | TRBJ2-3 | TRBV4-1 | TRBD2 | CASSQVTRPIIAGGPVDTQYF | TGCGCCAGCAGCCAAGTGACAAGACCTATAATAGCGGGAGGGCCTGTGGATACGCAGTATTTT
many | TRBJ2-4 | TRBV7-2 | - | CASSLEVSAKNIQYF | TGTGCCAGCAGCTTAGAAGTGTCGGCCAAAAACATTCAGTACTTC
many | TRBJ1-5 | TRBV2 | - | CASNRDSNQPQHF | TGTGCCAGCAACAGGGATAGCAATCAGCCCCAGCATTTT
- | TRBJ2-7 | TRBV2 | - | CAGGQGSSYEQYF | TGTGCCGGGGGTCAGGGTAGCTCCTACGAGCAGTACTTC
many | TRBJ2-1 | TRBV7-3 | - | CASSRNRAIVSEQFF | TGTGCCAGCAGCCGTAACAGGGCGATCGTGAGTGAGCAGTTCTTC
many | TRBJ2-5 | TRBV19 | - | CASSMRMVETQYF | TGTGCCAGTAGTATGCGGATGGTAGAGACCCAGTACTTC
- | TRBJ2-1 | TRBV20-1 | - | CSASTGSGNEQFF | TGCAGTGCTTCGACGGGTTCAGGCAATGAGCAGTTCTTC
many | TRBJ1-2 | TRBV28 | TRBD1 | CASSSGQGGGYTF | TGTGCCAGCAGTTCCGGACAGGGGGGGGGCTACACCTTC
many | TRBJ1-4 | TRBV6-5 | - | CASSYLPSLSTNEKLFF | TGTGCCAGCAGTTATCTCCCTTCGCTTTCAACTAATGAAAAACTGTTTTTT
once | TRBJ1-1 | TRBV7-9 | TRBD1 | CDSSWDRGGTEAFF | TGTGACAGCAGCTGGGACAGGGGTGGGACTGAAGCTTTCTTT
- | TRBJ2-7 | TRBV5-8 | - | CASRPRRGAYEQYF | TGTGCCAGCAGACCTCGGAGGGGGGCCTACGAGCAGTACTTC
many | TRBJ1-5 | TRBV19 | - | CASSPLTDSNQPQHF | TGTGCCAGTAGTCCCCTGACAGATAGCAATCAGCCCCAGCATTTT
few | TRBJ2-3 | TRBV18 | TRBD1 | CASSPQGAGNKDTQYF | TGTGCCAGCTCACCACAGGGGGCCGGCAATAAAGATACGCAGTATTTT
many | TRBJ2-5 | TRBV4-1 | TRBD2 | CASSQDGTMARETQYF | TGCGCCAGCAGCCAAGATGGGACTATGGCCCGAGAGACCCAGTACTTC
many | TRBJ1-2 | TRBV10-3 | TRBD1 | CAISEDREDLLGYTF | TGTGCCATCAGTGAGGACAGGGAGGATCTTCTAGGCTACACCTTC
few | TRBJ2-7 | TRBV7-9 | - | CASSLSREQYF | TGTGCCAGCAGCTTAAGCCGTGAGCAGTACTTC
many | TRBJ2-3 | TRBV6-2/TRBV6-3 | TRBD2 | CASIKTSGDWDTQYF | TGTGCCAGCATTAAGACTAGCGGAGACTGGGATACGCAGTATTTT